This passage covers 29 T cell receptor beta chains from one sample sequenced in a study of blood T cell repertoires in COVID-19. Measured with immunoSEQ multiplex PCR; TCRdb has only the in-frame clones, and not every one. The sample holds around 290,000 clones, roughly 86% seen once. The sequencing sample was made of PBMCs or T cells enriched from blood (not recorded which). Receptors were obtained from a woman aged 25 to 39 who had recovered from COVID-19.

This rearrangement joins TRBV7-9 to TRBJ2-1, with D possibly being TRBD1 (7 bases). V lost 3 bases and J lost 12, with 18 bases in between. This CDR3 is 14 amino acids long. Looked up from germline, CDR1 is SEHNR and CDR2 is FQNEAQ (reference sequence). The CDR3 here is CASSLRGLAPRQFF. The DNA for the CDR3 is TGTGCCAGCAGCTTGAGGGGGCTAGCGCCTCGGCAGTTCTTC.

The chain carries TRBV5-4 and TRBJ1-2, with 7 bases aligning to TRBD1. The length of the CDR3 is 19 residues. CDR1 SGHNT and CDR2 YYREEE come from the germline V gene (reference sequence). V lost 7 bases and J lost 0; bases outside the gene matches: 21. The CDR3 nucleotides read TGTGCCAGCGAACCTTGGGGACAGTCTAAAGATGGGGCTAACTATGGCTACACCTTC. This sequence encodes CASEPWGQSKDGANYGYTF.

This chain uses TRBV6-5 with TRBJ1-5; no clear D. The CDR3 spans 13 residues. CDR1 and CDR2 from the germline V gene are MNHEY and SVGAGI. The V end was cut by 2 bases, the J end by 5 bases, with 7 bases between. CDR3 bases: TGTGCCAGCAGTTACGATCGAGATCAGCCCCAGCATTTT. It encodes CASSYDRDQPQHF.

The chain employs TRBV7-3 and TRBJ2-1, with 9 bases fitting TRBD2. The CDR3 is 17 residues long. Germline CDR1 SGHTA, CDR2 FQGTGA. J lost 12 bases, V lost 0 bases, and 15 bases had no gene match. Here the CDR3 DNA reads TGTGCCAGCAGCTTAACGGGAAGCGGGGGGTTCCCAGGGAGGCAGTTCTTC. Its protein product is CASSLTGSGGFPGRQFF.

The chain recombines TRBV6-5 with TRBJ2-1, with 12 bases identical to TRBD1. The CDR3 is made up of 15 amino acids. V trimming: 7 bases; J trimming: 5 bases; junction bases outside the gene matches: 6. Germline-derived CDR1 and CDR2 are MNHEY and SVGAGI. CDR3 sequence (DNA): TGTGCCAGCACCGGGGGACAGGGGGCTCACAATGAGCAGTTCTTC. Translation: CASTGGQGAHNEQFF.

The V call is TRBV4-3, the J call TRBJ1-3; D uncertain. The germline V gene has CDR1 LGHNA and CDR2 YSLEER. The CDR3 totals 15 residues. Trimming removed 4 bases from V and 0 bases from J, with 10 bases in between. CDR3 region: CASSLAVGSGNTIYF. The CDR3 nucleotides read TGCGCCAGCAGCCTTGCGGTCGGCTCTGGAAACACCATATATTTT.

This clone was seen a few times. The rearrangement joins TRBV24-1 to TRBJ1-4; no clear D. CDR1 and CDR2 from the germline V gene are KGHDR and SFDVKD. The CDR3 sequence is 15 residues long. V was trimmed by 2 bases and J by 6 bases, leaving 12 bases between them. This CDR3 reads CATSDSRQAYEKLFF. Written as DNA, the CDR3 is TGTGCCACCAGTGATTCGAGACAAGCCTATGAAAAACTGTTTTTT.

This clone was seen just once. The V and J genes are TRBV2 and TRBJ2-1, with a possible D match to TRBD2 (6 bases). V was clipped by 5 bases and J by 2 bases, with 16 bases between them. Germline-derived CDR1 and CDR2 are SNHLY and FYNNEI. The CDR3 spans 16 residues. The chain's CDR3 is CASSLPVAVPYNEQFF. Written as DNA, the CDR3 is TGTGCCAGCAGTCTTCCGGTAGCGGTCCCCTACAATGAGCAGTTCTTC.

The chain has TRBV11-2 and TRBJ2-1; TRBD2 agrees at 7 bases. The CDR3 is 18 amino acids. V lost 0 bases, J lost 0 bases, and 8 bases stayed unmatched. CDR1 is SGHAT, CDR2 FQNNGV, per germline. The CDR3: CASSLDPTSSSSYNEQFF. The CDR3, as DNA: TGTGCCAGCAGCTTAGACCCGACTAGCTCGAGCTCCTACAATGAGCAGTTCTTC.

This clone was found once. The genes are TRBV2 and TRBJ2-3, with 10 bases identical to TRBD2. This CDR3 has 14 residues. The germline CDR1 and CDR2 sequences are SNHLY and FYNNEI. With 6 bases clipped from V and 6 bases from J, the junction kept 6 bases outside the gene matches. CDR3 DNA: TGTGCCAGCAGAGCCGGGACTAGCGCTGATACGCAGTATTTT. Protein: CASRAGTSADTQYF.

With regard to this clone: The sample holds other DNA sequences that translate to the same CDR3. The chain couples TRBV3-1 (or the pseudogene TRBV3-2) to TRBJ2-7, with 9 bases that match TRBD1. Germline V gives CDR1 LGHDT, CDR2 YNNKEL (reference sequence). The V gene end was trimmed by 4 bases and the J gene end by 5 bases; junction bases not matched to a gene: 9. CDR3 length: 15 residues. This CDR3 reads CASSRTGTGPHEQYF. In DNA, the CDR3 is TGTGCCAGCAGCCGTACTGGGACAGGGCCCCACGAGCAGTACTTC.

V gene TRBV3-1 (or the pseudogene TRBV3-2) combines with J gene TRBJ2-1, with D possibly matching TRBD2 (7 bases). This CDR3 has 17 residues. V gave up 1 base and J gave up 9 bases, with 22 bases separating them. Germline V gene lookup returns CDR1 LGHDT and CDR2 YNNKEL (reference sequence). The CDR3 sequence is CASSQGWGGLGAAEQFF. CDR3 nucleotides: TGTGCCAGCAGCCAAGGTTGGGGGGGGCTAGGGGCCGCTGAGCAGTTCTTC.

The chain joins TRBV6-1 to TRBJ2-4, with D possibly matching TRBD2 (7 bases). Trimming took 3 bases from V and 6 from J, leaving 15 bases between them. Germline loops: CDR1 MNHNS, CDR2 SASEGT. The CDR3 consists of 15 residues. CDR3 sequence (DNA): TGTGCCAGCAGTGATCGGGGGGCTCGTGGAAACATTCAGTACTTC. Protein: CASSDRGARGNIQYF.

This chain links TRBV19 with TRBJ1-2; no definite D call. From germline, CDR1 is LNHDA and CDR2 SQIVND (reference sequence). With 0 bases removed from V and 5 bases from J, the gap between germline ends came to 10 bases. The CDR3 loop spans 14 amino acids. CDR3 sequence (DNA): TGTGCCAGTAGTATAGACGGGCGCGGGTATGGCTACACCTTC. It encodes CASSIDGRGYGYTF. The full variable domain, in which reference TRBV19 and TRBJ1-2 provide the parts outside the CDR3, is DGGITQSPKYLFRKEGQNVTLSCEQNLNHDAMYWYRQDPGQGLRLIYYSQIVNDFQKGDIAEGYSVSREKKESFPLTVTSAQKNPTAFYLCASSIDGRGYGYTFGSGTRLTVV.

The rearrangement uses TRBV5-4 and TRBJ1-1; D not certain. From germline, CDR1 is SGHNT and CDR2 YYREEE (reference sequence). The germline V and J ends were trimmed by 1 base and 4 bases, with 11 bases remaining between them. The CDR3 contains 14 residues. CDR3 protein: CASSLFPGGTEAFF. In nucleotides, the CDR3 is TGTGCCAGCAGCTTGTTCCCTGGCGGCACTGAAGCTTTCTTT.

In its sample, this clone was seen a few times. The chain uses TRBV12-3 or TRBV12-4 and TRBJ2-7; D gene ambiguous. CDR3 length: 12 amino acids. Trimming left V 5 bases short and J 4 bases short, with 9 bases between. This chain's CDR3 is CASSIYGYEQYF. The CDR3 coding sequence is TGTGCCAGCAGTATCTACGGGTACGAGCAGTACTTC.

The chain has TRBV4-1 and TRBJ2-6; TRBD1 agrees at 8 bases. The CDR3 contains 19 residues. Germline CDR1 and CDR2: MGHRA and YSYEKL. The V segment lost 1 base and the J segment 5 bases; nucleotides outside the gene matches: 13. This CDR3 is CASSQARTGPSLRANVLTF. The CDR3 DNA follows: TGCGCCAGCAGCCAAGCGAGGACAGGGCCATCCTTACGGGCCAACGTCCTGACTTTC.

V is TRBV5-1 and J is TRBJ1-6, with D unclear. V was pared by 1 base and J by 0 bases, with 17 bases between. From germline, CDR1 is SGHRS and CDR2 YFSETQ. CDR3 length: 19 amino acids. The CDR3 loop is CASSLSRPGGSSYNSPLHF. DNA for the CDR3: TGCGCCAGCAGCTTGAGTAGGCCGGGCGGGAGCTCCTATAATTCACCCCTCCACTTT.

V usage is TRBV10-3 and J usage is TRBJ1-2, with 7 bases aligning to TRBD1. The trim removed 6 bases at V and 5 bases at J, leaving 6 bases unmatched. Germline V CDR1 and CDR2: ENHRY, SYGVKD. This CDR3 is 13 amino acids long. The CDR3 bases are TGTGCCATCAGCTCGGGACAGTGGTATGGCTACACCTTC. It is translated as CAISSGQWYGYTF.

This chain joins TRBV5-1 and TRBJ2-2, with 14 bases that match TRBD2. The CDR3 contains 17 residues. Germline V gene sequence: CDR1 SGHRS, CDR2 YFSETQ. Losses at the gene ends were 4 bases for V and 3 bases for J; bases not matched to a gene: 5. As DNA, the CDR3 is TGCGCCAGCAGCGGTGGGGGACTAGCGGGAGACACCGGGGAGCTGTTTTTT. Translated, it gives CASSGGGLAGDTGELFF.

For this clone: Other DNA sequences of this sample code for an identical CDR3. The J gene is TRBJ2-1, the V gene TRBV24-1; TRBD2 agrees at 8 bases. Trimming took 1 base from V and 4 from J; bases not matched to a gene: 8. Per germline, CDR1 KGHDR and CDR2 SFDVKD. The CDR3 has 17 residues. The CDR3 region is CATSDFLAGRGYNEQFF. The CDR3 region has the DNA TGTGCCACCAGTGATTTTTTAGCGGGGAGGGGGTACAATGAGCAGTTCTTC.

This chain joins TRBV28 and TRBJ2-3, with 9 positions matching TRBD1. V lost 7 bases, J lost 3 bases, and 20 bases stayed unmatched. Germline CDR1 reads MDHEN; CDR2 reads SYDVKM. The CDR3 covers 19 residues. Here the CDR3 DNA reads TGTGCCAGCATCCTCCGGACAGGGGTAGAACCAGGTGGAACAGATACGCAGTATTTT. Its translation is CASILRTGVEPGGTDTQYF.

The V gene is TRBV7-9, the J gene TRBJ1-5; D is ambiguous. CDR3 size: 16 residues. Trimming stripped 1 base from V and 2 bases from J, with 12 bases between. CDR1 is SEHNR and CDR2 is FQNEAQ in the germline V gene (reference sequence). The CDR3 DNA follows: TGTGCCAGCAGCTTAGTATCGGGGTTGGGCAATCAGCCCCAGCATTTT. This sequence encodes CASSLVSGLGNQPQHF.

The CDR3 loop is CASSPAGMETQYF. The CDR3 bases are TGTGCCAGCAGCCCCGCAGGGATGGAGACCCAGTACTTC. V usage is TRBV5-6 and J usage is TRBJ2-5, with D maybe TRBD1 (5 bases). CDR1 is SGHDT and CDR2 is YYEEEE in the germline V gene. The CDR3 has 13 residues. Between the trimmed V and J ends, which lost 4 bases and 5 bases, there was a span of 12 bases.

CDR3 region: CASRGGSGFGEAFF. The CDR3 region has the DNA TGTGCCAGCAGGGGGGGGTCCGGCTTTGGTGAAGCTTTCTTT. The chain recombines TRBV27 with TRBJ1-1; the D gene is possibly TRBD1 (5 bases). V dropped 6 bases and J dropped 7 bases, with 18 bases sitting between them. CDR1 and CDR2 (germline): MNHEY, SMNVEV (reference sequence). CDR3 length: 14 residues.

The V gene is TRBV30, the J gene TRBJ1-2, with D maybe TRBD1 (6 bases). The V and J ends lost 3 bases and 1 base respectively, with 12 bases between them. In germline, CDR1 is GTSNPN, CDR2 SVGIG (reference sequence). This CDR3 region has 14 residues. This chain's CDR3 is CAWRTGYGNYGYTF. The DNA for the CDR3 is TGTGCCTGGAGAACAGGGTATGGTAACTATGGCTACACCTTC.

CDR3 sequence (DNA): TGTGCCAGCAGTGAAGACTTGCGGAATTTCTATGGCTACACCTTC. As protein: CASSEDLRNFYGYTF. V usage is TRBV6-1 and J usage is TRBJ1-2; D gene unclear. V lost 1 base to trimming and J lost 4 bases, with 13 bases between them. CDR1 and CDR2 from the germline V gene are MNHNS and SASEGT. The CDR3 extends over 15 amino acids.

V gene TRBV13 combines with J gene TRBJ2-5, with 7 bases fitting TRBD1. The junction had 14 bases not matched to a gene; V was cut back by 2 bases and J by 2 bases. Germline CDR1 and CDR2: PRHDT and FYEKMQ (reference sequence). The CDR3 totals 18 residues. The CDR3 DNA reads TGTGCCAGCAGCTTACGTTTCGGCCCGGGACAGCCACAAGAGACCCAGTACTTC. Protein sequence: CASSLRFGPGQPQETQYF.

This clone was observed a few times. This chain connects TRBV12-3 or TRBV12-4 to TRBJ1-5, with D possibly TRBD1 on 6 matching bases. V lost 4 bases and J 6 bases, leaving 10 bases between the germline ends. This CDR3 contains 13 residues. This CDR3 reads CASSSQGSQPQHF. Here the CDR3 DNA reads TGTGCCAGCAGTTCGCAGGGGAGTCAGCCCCAGCATTTT.